Following are 27 T cell receptor beta chains from one sample sequenced in a study of blood T cell repertoires in COVID-19. Assay: immunoSEQ multiplex PCR; the TCRdb copy retains only in-frame clones and omits some. In the table there are about 94,000 clones, 80% of which are singletons. Specimen: peripheral blood. The receptor set was obtained from a human donor in a cohort sampled during active COVID-19.

The chain uses TRBV4-2 and TRBJ2-7, with TRBD2 identical over 7 bases. CDR1 and CDR2 from the germline V gene are LGHNA and YNFKEQ. The CDR3 extends over 14 amino acids. V was clipped by 0 bases and J by 2 bases; unmatched bases: 1. CDR3 sequence: CASSQDLAAYEQYF. The CDR3, as DNA: TGTGCCAGCAGCCAAGATCTAGCGGCCTACGAGCAGTACTTC.

The genes are TRBV27 and TRBJ1-4; maybe TRBD1 (6 bases). CDR3 size: 12 residues. With 7 bases removed from V and 8 bases from J, the gap between germline ends came to 11 bases. The V gene's germline CDR1 is MNHEY and CDR2 SMNVEV (reference sequence). CDR3 DNA sequence: TGTGCCAGCAAGGGGGTTGGGGAAAAACTGTTTTTT. Translated: CASKGVGEKLFF.

The chain carries TRBV30 and TRBJ2-3; D unresolved. Germline V lookup: CDR1 GTSNPN, CDR2 SVGIG (reference sequence). Between the trimmed V and J ends, which lost 4 bases and 2 bases, there was a span of 10 bases. CDR3 length: 13 residues. Here the CDR3 reads CAWKVPNTDTQYF. The CDR3, as DNA: TGTGCCTGGAAAGTCCCTAACACAGATACGCAGTATTTT.

The chain recombines TRBV30 with TRBJ1-4; D remains ambiguous. Germline V gene lookup returns CDR1 GTSNPN and CDR2 SVGIG (reference sequence). Deletions cut 6 bases from V and 4 bases from J, with 9 bases between. The CDR3 has 12 amino acids. The CDR3 here is CACMALNEKLFF. Written as DNA, the CDR3 is TGTGCCTGTATGGCCCTTAATGAAAAACTGTTTTTT.

The chain has TRBV7-9 and TRBJ1-3; a possible D gene is TRBD1 (5 bases). Germline values: CDR1 SEHNR, CDR2 FQNEAQ (reference sequence). CDR3 length: 16 amino acids. V was shortened by 5 bases and J by 0 bases, with 14 bases between the two germline ends. The CDR3 DNA follows: TGTGCCAGCAGCCGGCACCAGGGTACCTCTGGAAACACCATATATTTT. Encoded protein: CASSRHQGTSGNTIYF.

This clone has a handful of counts. V is TRBV28 and J is TRBJ1-6; 8 nucleotides align to TRBD1. J was trimmed by 11 bases and V by 5 bases; bases with no gene match: 8. Per the germline V gene, CDR1 is MDHEN and CDR2 is SYDVKM. This CDR3 spans 14 amino acids. CDR3 sequence reads: CASSRLTTGAPLHF. The CDR3 region has the DNA TGTGCCAGCAGTCGACTAACGACAGGGGCACCCCTCCACTTT.

The chain joins TRBV5-1 to TRBJ2-7; D might be TRBD1 (8 bases). Trimming removed 1 base from V and 7 bases from J, with 12 bases in between. CDR1 and CDR2 from the germline V gene are SGHRS and YFSETQ. This CDR3 has 13 amino acids. The CDR3 is CASSLPQGGEQYF. The CDR3 coding sequence is TGCGCCAGCAGCTTGCCACAGGGGGGGGAGCAGTACTTC. Looking up the rest from reference TRBV5-1 and TRBJ2-7 gives the full variable domain: KAGVTQTPRYLIKTRGQQVTLSCSPISGHRSVSWYQQTPGQGLQFLFEYFSETQRNKGNFPGRFSGRQFSNSRSEMNVSTLELGDSALYLCASSLPQGGEQYFGPGTRLTVT.

The rearrangement joins TRBV11-2 to TRBJ1-2, with 7 bases that match TRBD1. Germline loops: CDR1 SGHAT, CDR2 FQNNGV. V trimming: 1 base; J trimming: 5 bases; junction bases outside the gene matches: 7. The CDR3 length is 15 residues. CDR3 sequence: CASSLAHRGDYGYTF. As DNA, the CDR3 is TGTGCCAGCAGCTTAGCCCACAGGGGAGATTATGGCTACACCTTC.

The chain joins TRBV6-1 to TRBJ2-1; 14 bases are a match to TRBD2. Germline V CDR1 and CDR2: MNHNS, SASEGT. The CDR3 totals 18 residues. Unmatched junction bases numbered 8, after V lost 4 bases and J lost 3 bases. The CDR3 loop reads CASSAGLAGGLNYNEQFF. CDR3 bases: TGTGCCAGCAGTGCCGGACTAGCGGGGGGATTAAACTACAATGAGCAGTTCTTC.

The chain combines TRBV11-2 with TRBJ2-7; 8 bases fit TRBD1. Germline trimming cut 10 bases from V and 8 bases from J; bases unmatched to any gene: 13. There are 13 residues in the CDR3. CDR1 and CDR2 (germline): SGHAT, FQNNGV. CDR3 coding DNA: TGTGCCACTCTAGGACAGGGCACTTCGAAGCAGTACTTC. This codes for CATLGQGTSKQYF.

This sequence joins TRBV7-3 and TRBJ2-1; D possibly corresponds to TRBD2 (7 bases). This CDR3 contains 17 residues. Deletions cut 6 bases from V and 8 bases from J, with 26 bases between. From germline, CDR1 is SGHTA and CDR2 FQGTGA. The CDR3 reads CASRSTSAIGEGDEQFF. DNA for the CDR3: TGTGCCAGCAGGTCTACTAGCGCGATAGGGGAGGGGGATGAGCAGTTCTTC.

The V gene is TRBV7-9, the J gene TRBJ2-7; D gene unclear. CDR1 and CDR2 (germline): SEHNR, FQNEAQ (reference sequence). The CDR3 totals 12 residues. Trimming stripped 5 bases from V and 0 bases from J, with 5 bases between. This CDR3 reads CASSKSSYEQYF. As DNA, the CDR3 is TGTGCCAGCAGCAAGAGCTCCTACGAGCAGTACTTC.

This chain joins TRBV6-6 and TRBJ2-3; D may be TRBD1 (5 bases). V gave up 5 bases and J gave up 1 base, with 13 bases separating them. CDR3 length: 15 residues. Germline V CDR1 and CDR2: MNHNY, SVGAGI (reference sequence). The CDR3 protein is CASSRDSQGTDTQYF. The DNA of the CDR3 is TGTGCCAGCAGTAGAGACAGCCAAGGCACAGATACGCAGTATTTT.

The rearrangement joins TRBV18 to TRBJ1-6; D uncertain. Trimming shortened V by 3 bases and J by 1 base, and 7 bases separated the two germline ends. Germline assignment: CDR1 KGHSH and CDR2 LQKENI. The CDR3 runs to 15 residues. The CDR3: CASSPEGSYNSPLHF. CDR3 sequence (DNA): TGTGCCAGCTCACCTGAGGGTTCCTATAATTCACCCCTCCACTTT.

The chain combines TRBV24-1 with TRBJ1-1, with TRBD1 matching over 10 bases. CDR3 length: 13 residues. V trimming: 7 bases; J trimming: 6 bases; junction bases outside the gene matches: 4. Germline V gene lookup returns CDR1 KGHDR and CDR2 SFDVKD. The CDR3 loop reads CATRTGTGAEAFF. The CDR3 DNA reads TGTGCCACCAGAACCGGGACAGGGGCTGAAGCTTTCTTT.

The chain links TRBV9 to TRBJ2-7; maybe TRBD2 (5 bases). The germline V gene encodes CDR1 SGDLS and CDR2 YYNGEE. V lost 4 bases and J 5 bases, leaving 19 bases between the germline ends. This CDR3 comprises 15 residues. In DNA, the CDR3 is TGTGCCAGCAGCCCCCGGACGGAGGTGGGAAACGAGCAGTACTTC. It encodes CASSPRTEVGNEQYF.

The gene calls are TRBV5-1 and TRBJ1-1, with 9 bases fitting TRBD1. Germline V gene sequence: CDR1 SGHRS, CDR2 YFSETQ. Trimming took 3 bases from V and 4 from J; bases not matched to a gene: 1. CDR3 length equals 13 residues. CDR3 in DNA: TGCGCCAGCAGCTCGACAGGGGGCACTGAAGCTTTCTTT. Protein: CASSSTGGTEAFF. The variable domain in full, completed from reference TRBV5-1 and TRBJ1-1, reads KAGVTQTPRYLIKTRGQQVTLSCSPISGHRSVSWYQQTPGQGLQFLFEYFSETQRNKGNFPGRFSGRQFSNSRSEMNVSTLELGDSALYLCASSSTGGTEAFFGQGTRLTVV.

The V call is TRBV5-1, the J call TRBJ1-3; no clear D. Per the germline V gene, CDR1 is SGHRS and CDR2 is YFSETQ. The CDR3 is 13 amino acids. Trimming cost V 7 bases and J 4 bases, with 12 bases left between them. CDR3 nucleotide sequence: TGCGCCAGCGGGGAGAGGGTCGGAAACACCATATATTTT. It yields the protein CASGERVGNTIYF.

The CDR3 loop is CASSLSDGGSTEAFF. For the CDR3, the DNA is TGTGCCAGCAGCTTATCGGACGGGGGGAGCACTGAAGCTTTCTTT. V usage is TRBV11-2 and J usage is TRBJ1-1; D is possibly TRBD1 (5 bases). The CDR3 has 15 amino acids. Germline-derived CDR1 and CDR2 are SGHAT and FQNNGV. The germline V and J ends were trimmed by 2 bases and 4 bases, with 14 bases remaining between them.

DNA of the CDR3: TGTGCCAGCAGCTTAGCTACCCGGAGACAAGAGACCCAGTACTTC. It specifies CASSLATRRQETQYF. The chain is built from TRBV7-6 and TRBJ2-5; D call uncertain. The CDR3 length is 15 residues. Germline lookup yields CDR1 SGHVS and CDR2 FNYEAQ. V lost 0 bases and J 2 bases, leaving 10 bases between the germline ends.

This rearrangement joins TRBV5-5 to TRBJ2-7; D remains ambiguous. CDR1 and CDR2 (germline): SGHKS, YYEKEE (reference sequence). The CDR3 spans 11 residues. Trimming shortened V by 5 bases and J by 4 bases, and 7 bases separated the two germline ends. CDR3 protein: CASSLAYEQYF. In nucleotides, the CDR3 is TGTGCCAGCAGTTTAGCTTACGAGCAGTACTTC.

This clone occurred a few times. The CDR3 DNA reads as TGTGCCAGCAGCTTGGGGCTCCCCAACGAGCAGTACTTC. Translation: CASSLGLPNEQYF. The chain is built from TRBV5-6 and TRBJ2-7; D not resolved. Looked up from germline, CDR1 is SGHDT and CDR2 is YYEEEE. V lost 0 bases to trimming and J lost 5 bases, with 9 bases between them. This CDR3 is 13 amino acids long.

The CDR3 DNA is TGTGCCAGCAGTAGACAGGGAGGTAATCAGCCCCAGCATTTT. Its translation is CASSRQGGNQPQHF. The genes are TRBV6-4 and TRBJ1-5; 7 bases align to TRBD1. Germline V gene sequence: CDR1 MRHNA, CDR2 SNTAGT. With V trimmed by 5 bases and J by 4 bases, 5 bases remained unmatched. The CDR3 runs to 14 residues.

A single count supports this clone. V and J are TRBV18 and TRBJ2-2; 8 bases fit TRBD1. The trim removed 4 bases at V and 7 bases at J, leaving 8 bases unmatched. CDR1 and CDR2 (germline): KGHSH, LQKENI. There are 15 residues in the CDR3. The DNA for the CDR3 is TGTGCCAGCTCACTCCGCGCAGGGACAGGCGGGGAGCTGTTTTTT. Translating it yields CASSLRAGTGGELFF.

The rearrangement joins TRBV2 to TRBJ1-5; D is unclear. The CDR3 runs to 16 residues. Per the germline V gene, CDR1 is SNHLY and CDR2 is FYNNEI. Between the trimmed V and J ends, which lost 2 bases and 2 bases, there was a span of 13 bases. CDR3 loop: CASSESGSPGNQPQHF. CDR3 coding DNA: TGTGCCAGCAGTGAATCGGGGTCTCCAGGCAATCAGCCCCAGCATTTT.

V and J are TRBV15 and TRBJ2-1; the match to TRBD2 covers 7 bases. Germline V gene sequence: CDR1 LNHNV, CDR2 YYDKDF (reference sequence). V lost 7 bases, J lost 3 bases, and 12 bases stayed unmatched. This CDR3 contains 16 residues. This CDR3 is CATKVGGGPLYNEQFF. CDR3 DNA: TGTGCCACCAAGGTGGGGGGGGGTCCACTCTACAATGAGCAGTTCTTC. Variable domain in full (rest from reference TRBV15 and TRBJ2-1): DAMVIQNPRYQVTQFGKPVTLSCSQTLNHNVMYWYQQKSSQAPKLLFHYYDKDFNNEADTPDNFQSRRPNTSFCFLDIRSPGLGDTAMYLCATKVGGGPLYNEQFFGPGTRLTVL.

The J gene is TRBJ2-7, the V gene TRBV5-4; 9 bases map to TRBD1. J was trimmed by 4 bases and V by 7 bases; bases with no gene match: 6. The CDR3 runs 13 residues. The germline CDR1 and CDR2 sequences are SGHNT and YYREEE (reference sequence). CDR3 sequence reads: CASARDRAYEQYF. As DNA, the CDR3 is TGTGCCAGCGCTCGGGACAGGGCTTACGAGCAGTACTTC.